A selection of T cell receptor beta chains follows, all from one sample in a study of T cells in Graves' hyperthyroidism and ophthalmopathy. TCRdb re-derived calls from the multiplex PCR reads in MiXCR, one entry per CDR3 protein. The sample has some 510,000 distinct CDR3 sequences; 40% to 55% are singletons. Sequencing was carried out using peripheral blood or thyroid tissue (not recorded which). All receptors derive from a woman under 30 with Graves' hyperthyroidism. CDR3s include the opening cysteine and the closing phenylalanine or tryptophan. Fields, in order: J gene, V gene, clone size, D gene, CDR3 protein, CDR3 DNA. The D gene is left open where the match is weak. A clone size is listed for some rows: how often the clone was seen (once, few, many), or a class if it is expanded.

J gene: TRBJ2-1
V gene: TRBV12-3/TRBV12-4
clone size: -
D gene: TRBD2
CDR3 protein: CASSSGLAGPFDYNEQFF
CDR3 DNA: TGTGCCAGCAGTTCGGGACTAGCGGGACCCTTTGATTACAATGAGCAGTTCTTC

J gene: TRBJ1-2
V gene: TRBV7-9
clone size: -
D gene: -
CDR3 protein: CASTPSVGLGDGYTF
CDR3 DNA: TGTGCCAGCACTCCCAGTGTGGGCCTAGGTGATGGCTACACCTTC

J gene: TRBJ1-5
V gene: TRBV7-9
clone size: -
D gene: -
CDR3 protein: CASSPVIGQPQHF
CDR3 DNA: TGTGCCAGCAGCCCCGTCATTGGGCAGCCCCAGCATTTT

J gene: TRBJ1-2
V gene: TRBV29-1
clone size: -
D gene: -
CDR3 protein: CSAAGTAGGYTF
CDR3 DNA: TGCAGCGCAGCCGGGACTGCCGGCGGCTACACCTTC

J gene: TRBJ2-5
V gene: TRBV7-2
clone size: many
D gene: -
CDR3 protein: CASSPPYGETQYF
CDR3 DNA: TGTGCCAGCAGCCCACCTTATGGGGAGACCCAGTACTTC

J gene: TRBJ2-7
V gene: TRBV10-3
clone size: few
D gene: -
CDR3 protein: CASSFRVPYEQYF
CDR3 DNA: TGTGCCAGCAGTTTCAGGGTACCGTACGAGCAGTACTTC

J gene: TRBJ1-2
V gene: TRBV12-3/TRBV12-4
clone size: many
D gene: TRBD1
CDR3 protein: CASRPQGASNGYTF
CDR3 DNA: TGTGCCAGCAGACCACAGGGGGCGTCGAATGGCTACACCTTC

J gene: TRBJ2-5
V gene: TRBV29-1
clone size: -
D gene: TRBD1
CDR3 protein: CSSLTGNMETQYF
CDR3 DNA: TGCAGCAGCCTGACAGGGAACATGGAGACCCAGTACTTC

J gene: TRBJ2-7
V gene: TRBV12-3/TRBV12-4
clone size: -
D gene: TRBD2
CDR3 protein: CASSPGTSGNLYEQYF
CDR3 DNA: TGTGCCAGCAGTCCCGGGACTAGCGGCAACTTATACGAGCAGTACTTC

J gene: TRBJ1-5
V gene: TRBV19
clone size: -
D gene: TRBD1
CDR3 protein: CASSMRNRDSQTKAQHF
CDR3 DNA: TGTGCCAGTAGTATGAGGAACCGGGACAGTCAGACGAAGGCCCAGCATTTT

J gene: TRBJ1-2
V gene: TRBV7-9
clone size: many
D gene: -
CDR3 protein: CASSPGRGSYGYTF
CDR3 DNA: TGTGCCAGCAGCCCAGGGCGGGGATCCTATGGCTACACCTTC

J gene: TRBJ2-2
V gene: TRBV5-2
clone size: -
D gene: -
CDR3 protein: CASNWKAGQGNTGELFF
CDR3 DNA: TGTGCCAGCAATTGGAAGGCTGGACAGGGGAACACCGGGGAGCTGTTTTTT

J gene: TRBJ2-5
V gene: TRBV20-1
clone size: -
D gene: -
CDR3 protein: CSVRPSQGRETQYF
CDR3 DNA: TGCAGTGTTAGGCCTAGTCAAGGGAGAGAGACCCAGTACTTC

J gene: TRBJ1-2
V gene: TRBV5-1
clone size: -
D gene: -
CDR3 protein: CASSLEAGDGYTF
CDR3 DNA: TGCGCCAGCAGCTTGGAGGCAGGGGATGGCTACACCTTC

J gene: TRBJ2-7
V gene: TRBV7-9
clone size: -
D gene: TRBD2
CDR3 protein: CASSLFGTTAYEQYF
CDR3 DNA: TGTGCCAGCAGCTTGTTCGGGACTACCGCTTACGAGCAGTACTTC

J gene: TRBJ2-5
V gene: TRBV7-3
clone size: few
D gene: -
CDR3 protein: CASSLGYGSQETQYF
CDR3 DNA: TGTGCCAGCAGCTTAGGTTATGGCAGCCAAGAGACCCAGTACTTC

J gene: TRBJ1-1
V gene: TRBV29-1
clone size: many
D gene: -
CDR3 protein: CSVELADMNTEAFF
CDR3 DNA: TGCAGCGTTGAACTAGCCGACATGAACACTGAAGCTTTCTTT

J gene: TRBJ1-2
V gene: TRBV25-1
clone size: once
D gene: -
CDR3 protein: CASSLGPGLDYGYTF
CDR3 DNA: TGTGCCAGCTCCCTCGGTCCGGGGCTCGACTATGGCTACACCTTC

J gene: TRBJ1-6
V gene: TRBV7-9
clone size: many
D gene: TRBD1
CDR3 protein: CASSDTTGGARSPLHF
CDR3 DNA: TGTGCCAGCAGCGACACCACAGGGGGCGCGCGTTCACCCCTCCACTTT

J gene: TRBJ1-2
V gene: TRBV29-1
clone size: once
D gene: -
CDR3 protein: CSVGGQGYTF
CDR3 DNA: TGCAGCGTTGGGGGACAAGGCTACACCTTC

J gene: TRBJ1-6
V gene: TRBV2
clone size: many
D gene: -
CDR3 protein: CASSDTSSPLHF
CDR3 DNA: TGTGCCAGCAGTGATACGTCTTCACCCCTCCACTTT

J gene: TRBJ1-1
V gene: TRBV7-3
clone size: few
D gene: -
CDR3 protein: CASGRGGDTEAFF
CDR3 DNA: TGTGCCAGCGGCCGCGGGGGCGACACTGAAGCTTTCTTT

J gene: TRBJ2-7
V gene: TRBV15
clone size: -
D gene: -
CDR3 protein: CATSRDRAGRNEQYF
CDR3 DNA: TGTGCCACCAGCAGAGATCGGGCAGGGCGGAACGAGCAGTACTTC

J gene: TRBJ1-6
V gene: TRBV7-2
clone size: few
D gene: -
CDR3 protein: CASSLVLAGGSPLHF
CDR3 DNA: TGTGCCAGCAGCTTAGTTTTGGCCGGAGGATCACCCCTCCACTTT

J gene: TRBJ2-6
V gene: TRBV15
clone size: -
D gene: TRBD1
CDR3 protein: CATSRGRDRGGANVLTF
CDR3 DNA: TGTGCCACCAGCAGAGGTCGGGACAGGGGTGGGGCCAACGTCCTGACTTTC